Included here is one TCR beta chain sequence, with context. The data were obtained in a study of OX40 agonist ivuxolimab in advanced cancers. Assay: immunoSEQ multiplex PCR; the TCRdb copy retains only in-frame clones and omits some. The data contain fewer than 40,000 clones, roughly 80% of them singletons. Losses at the gene ends were 1 base for V and 7 bases for J; bases not matched to a gene: 6. CDR3 length equals 15 residues. Germline V gene lookup returns CDR1 SGHTA and CDR2 FQGTGA. Autoimmune disease history or systemic immunosuppression was exclusionary. At cycle 4 day 1, cycle 7 day 1, and baseline, blood was sampled.

This chain connects TRBV7-3 to TRBJ2-1; 8 bases align to TRBD1. The sample was CD4+ or CD8+ T cells sorted from blood, taken in a trial of the OX40 agonist ivuxolimab. This TCR came from an adult with an advanced solid tumor such as melanoma, head and neck, liver or kidney cancer. The CDR3 reads CASSLMQGARNEQFF. The CDR3, as DNA: TGTGCCAGCAGCTTAATGCAGGGGGCTCGAAATGAGCAGTTCTTC.